Listed below are T cell receptor beta chains from one sample, sequenced in a study of T cell repertoires in ileal Crohn's disease. Sequencing used immunoSEQ multiplex PCR; TCRdb keeps in-frame clones, though not all of them. The sample has 7,000 or so clones, around 78% seen once. Sequenced input: ileal tissue. The receptor source for this set is an adult with Crohn's disease. The CDR3 runs from the conserved cysteine through the conserved F or W. D genes are given only for firm matches. Where a row states a size, it is once, few, many or the class of an expanded clone; other rows omit it.

d_gene: NA
j_gene: TRBJ2-3
abundance: few
v_gene: TRBV14
CDR3nt: TGTGCCAGCAGCCATAGGACGGGAAGCACAGATACGCAGTATTTT
CDR3aa: CASSHRTGSTDTQYF

d_gene: NA
j_gene: TRBJ2-7
abundance: NA
v_gene: TRBV6-5
CDR3nt: TGTGCCAGCAGAGTACCGGGCCCCACCTACGAGCAGTACTTC
CDR3aa: CASRVPGPTYEQYF

d_gene: NA
j_gene: TRBJ2-7
abundance: NA
v_gene: TRBV28
CDR3nt: TGTGCCACCACCCCCGGTCCTAGACTCGAGCAGTACTTC
CDR3aa: CATTPGPRLEQYF

d_gene: NA
j_gene: TRBJ1-2
abundance: NA
v_gene: TRBV2
CDR3nt: TGTGCCAGCACGAGGACTGACTATGGCTACACCTTC
CDR3aa: CASTRTDYGYTF

d_gene: NA
j_gene: TRBJ2-2
abundance: NA
v_gene: TRBV6-5
CDR3nt: TGTGCCAGTTCGCCAGGGTTTAACACCGGGGAGCTGTTTTTT
CDR3aa: CASSPGFNTGELFF

d_gene: TRBD1
j_gene: TRBJ1-1
abundance: NA
v_gene: TRBV19
CDR3nt: TGTGCCAGTAGTACGTCCAGGGGGCGCGGGGAAAGGACTGAAGCTTTCTTT
CDR3aa: CASSTSRGRGERTEAFF

d_gene: NA
j_gene: TRBJ1-2
abundance: NA
v_gene: TRBV6-1
CDR3nt: TGTGCCAGCAGTGAAACCGGTCTGGAGGGCTACACCTTC
CDR3aa: CASSETGLEGYTF

d_gene: NA
j_gene: TRBJ1-5
abundance: few
v_gene: TRBV7-8
CDR3nt: TGTGCCAGCAGCTTAGTAAGCAATCAGCCCCAGCATTTT
CDR3aa: CASSLVSNQPQHF

d_gene: NA
j_gene: TRBJ2-2
abundance: NA
v_gene: TRBV5-1
CDR3nt: TGCGCCAGCAGCCTGAGAGGAGACGGGGAGCTGTTTTTT
CDR3aa: CASSLRGDGELFF

d_gene: TRBD1
j_gene: TRBJ1-4
abundance: once
v_gene: TRBV9
CDR3nt: TGTGCCAGCAGCCCAGGGGGGGGTGCAGGGGGTGAAAAACTGTTTTTT
CDR3aa: CASSPGGGAGGEKLFF

d_gene: TRBD1
j_gene: TRBJ1-5
abundance: NA
v_gene: TRBV19
CDR3nt: TGTGCCAGTAGTCGCTTCCCTCGGACAGGGGGCGTAGAATCGGCTCAGCCCCAGCATTTT
CDR3aa: CASSRFPRTGGVESAQPQHF

d_gene: TRBD2
j_gene: TRBJ2-7
abundance: NA
v_gene: TRBV27
CDR3nt: TGTGCCAGCAAACCTACCGCGGGGGGCATGCACTTC
CDR3aa: CASKPTAGGMHF

d_gene: NA
j_gene: TRBJ2-1
abundance: NA
v_gene: TRBV7-6
CDR3nt: TGTGCCAGCAGCTCGAGGGGCGGTTCCAATGAGCAGTTCTTC
CDR3aa: CASSSRGGSNEQFF

d_gene: NA
j_gene: TRBJ1-1
abundance: NA
v_gene: TRBV5-4
CDR3nt: TGTGCCAGCAGCCCGGTGGGTTTTGGAGGCACTGAAGCTTTCTTT
CDR3aa: CASSPVGFGGTEAFF

d_gene: NA
j_gene: TRBJ2-6
abundance: NA
v_gene: TRBV7-3
CDR3nt: TGTGCCAGCAGCGGGGGCGGGGCCAACGTCCTGACTTTC
CDR3aa: CASSGGGANVLTF

d_gene: TRBD2
j_gene: TRBJ2-3
abundance: NA
v_gene: TRBV6-4
CDR3nt: TGTGCCAGCAGTGACGCGGGAGACACAGATACGCAGTATTTT
CDR3aa: CASSDAGDTDTQYF

d_gene: NA
j_gene: TRBJ2-7
abundance: NA
v_gene: TRBV12-5
CDR3nt: TGTGCTAGTGGTTTGGACCAAGCCTACGAGCAGTACTTC
CDR3aa: CASGLDQAYEQYF

d_gene: NA
j_gene: TRBJ2-5
abundance: NA
v_gene: TRBV29-1
CDR3nt: TGCAGCGTTGTGGGCGGGGTCCGGGAGACCCAGTACTTC
CDR3aa: CSVVGGVRETQYF

d_gene: TRBD2
j_gene: TRBJ2-3
abundance: NA
v_gene: TRBV4-1
CDR3nt: TGCGCCAGCAGCCAAGATGGTGCGGGAGTCACAGATACGCAGTATTTT
CDR3aa: CASSQDGAGVTDTQYF

d_gene: NA
j_gene: TRBJ2-5
abundance: NA
v_gene: TRBV5-6
CDR3nt: TGTGCCAGCAGCTTGTCTCGGAGGGGGTACCAAGAGACCCAGTACTTC
CDR3aa: CASSLSRRGYQETQYF

d_gene: TRBD2
j_gene: TRBJ2-2
abundance: NA
v_gene: TRBV15
CDR3nt: TGTGCCACCAGCAGAGATCCCGCGGGAGGGCCAGGCACCGGGGAGCTGTTTTTT
CDR3aa: CATSRDPAGGPGTGELFF

d_gene: TRBD1
j_gene: TRBJ1-3
abundance: NA
v_gene: TRBV6-6
CDR3nt: TGTGCCAGCAGTTTCGACAGGGCTGGAAACACCATATATTTT
CDR3aa: CASSFDRAGNTIYF

d_gene: NA
j_gene: TRBJ1-1
abundance: NA
v_gene: TRBV19
CDR3nt: TGTGCCAGTAGTTCGATGTCAGGGGTGAACACTGAAGCTTTCTTT
CDR3aa: CASSSMSGVNTEAFF

d_gene: NA
j_gene: TRBJ2-2
abundance: NA
v_gene: TRBV2
CDR3nt: TGTGCCAGTAAGGTGTACACCGGGACGGTGAACACCGGGGAGCTGTTTTTT
CDR3aa: CASKVYTGTVNTGELFF

d_gene: NA
j_gene: TRBJ1-2
abundance: medium-sized
v_gene: TRBV6-6
CDR3nt: TGTGCCAGCAGTGGACACACCTATGGCTACACCTTC
CDR3aa: CASSGHTYGYTF

d_gene: NA
j_gene: TRBJ2-2
abundance: NA
v_gene: TRBV7-6
CDR3nt: TGTGCCAGCAGCTTAAACAGGGCGAACACCGGGGAGCTGTTTTTT
CDR3aa: CASSLNRANTGELFF

d_gene: TRBD1
j_gene: TRBJ1-1
abundance: NA
v_gene: TRBV9
CDR3nt: TGTGCCAGCAGGGGGGACAGTGAAGCTTTCTTT
CDR3aa: CASRGDSEAFF

d_gene: NA
j_gene: TRBJ1-2
abundance: NA
v_gene: TRBV10-3
CDR3nt: TGTGCCATCAGTGCCACAGGGAAGTCCTATGGCTACACCTTC
CDR3aa: CAISATGKSYGYTF

d_gene: TRBD1
j_gene: TRBJ1-2
abundance: NA
v_gene: TRBV29-1
CDR3nt: TGCAGCGGTCGTACAGGGGGGGCTGGCTACACCTTC
CDR3aa: CSGRTGGAGYTF